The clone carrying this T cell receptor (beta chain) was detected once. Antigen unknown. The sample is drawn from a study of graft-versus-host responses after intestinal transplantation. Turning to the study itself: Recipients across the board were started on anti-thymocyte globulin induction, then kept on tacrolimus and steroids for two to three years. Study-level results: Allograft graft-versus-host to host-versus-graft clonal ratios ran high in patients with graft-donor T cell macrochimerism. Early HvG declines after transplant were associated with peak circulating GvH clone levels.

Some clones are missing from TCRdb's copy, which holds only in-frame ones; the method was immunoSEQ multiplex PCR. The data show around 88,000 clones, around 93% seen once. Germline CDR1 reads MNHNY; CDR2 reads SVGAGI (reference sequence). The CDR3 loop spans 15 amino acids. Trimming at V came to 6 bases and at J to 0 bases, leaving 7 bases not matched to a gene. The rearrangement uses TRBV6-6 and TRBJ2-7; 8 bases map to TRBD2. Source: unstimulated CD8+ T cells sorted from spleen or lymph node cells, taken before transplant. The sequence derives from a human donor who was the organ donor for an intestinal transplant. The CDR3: CASSPLAVSSYEQYF. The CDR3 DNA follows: TGTGCCAGCAGCCCACTAGCGGTTTCCTCCTACGAGCAGTACTTC.